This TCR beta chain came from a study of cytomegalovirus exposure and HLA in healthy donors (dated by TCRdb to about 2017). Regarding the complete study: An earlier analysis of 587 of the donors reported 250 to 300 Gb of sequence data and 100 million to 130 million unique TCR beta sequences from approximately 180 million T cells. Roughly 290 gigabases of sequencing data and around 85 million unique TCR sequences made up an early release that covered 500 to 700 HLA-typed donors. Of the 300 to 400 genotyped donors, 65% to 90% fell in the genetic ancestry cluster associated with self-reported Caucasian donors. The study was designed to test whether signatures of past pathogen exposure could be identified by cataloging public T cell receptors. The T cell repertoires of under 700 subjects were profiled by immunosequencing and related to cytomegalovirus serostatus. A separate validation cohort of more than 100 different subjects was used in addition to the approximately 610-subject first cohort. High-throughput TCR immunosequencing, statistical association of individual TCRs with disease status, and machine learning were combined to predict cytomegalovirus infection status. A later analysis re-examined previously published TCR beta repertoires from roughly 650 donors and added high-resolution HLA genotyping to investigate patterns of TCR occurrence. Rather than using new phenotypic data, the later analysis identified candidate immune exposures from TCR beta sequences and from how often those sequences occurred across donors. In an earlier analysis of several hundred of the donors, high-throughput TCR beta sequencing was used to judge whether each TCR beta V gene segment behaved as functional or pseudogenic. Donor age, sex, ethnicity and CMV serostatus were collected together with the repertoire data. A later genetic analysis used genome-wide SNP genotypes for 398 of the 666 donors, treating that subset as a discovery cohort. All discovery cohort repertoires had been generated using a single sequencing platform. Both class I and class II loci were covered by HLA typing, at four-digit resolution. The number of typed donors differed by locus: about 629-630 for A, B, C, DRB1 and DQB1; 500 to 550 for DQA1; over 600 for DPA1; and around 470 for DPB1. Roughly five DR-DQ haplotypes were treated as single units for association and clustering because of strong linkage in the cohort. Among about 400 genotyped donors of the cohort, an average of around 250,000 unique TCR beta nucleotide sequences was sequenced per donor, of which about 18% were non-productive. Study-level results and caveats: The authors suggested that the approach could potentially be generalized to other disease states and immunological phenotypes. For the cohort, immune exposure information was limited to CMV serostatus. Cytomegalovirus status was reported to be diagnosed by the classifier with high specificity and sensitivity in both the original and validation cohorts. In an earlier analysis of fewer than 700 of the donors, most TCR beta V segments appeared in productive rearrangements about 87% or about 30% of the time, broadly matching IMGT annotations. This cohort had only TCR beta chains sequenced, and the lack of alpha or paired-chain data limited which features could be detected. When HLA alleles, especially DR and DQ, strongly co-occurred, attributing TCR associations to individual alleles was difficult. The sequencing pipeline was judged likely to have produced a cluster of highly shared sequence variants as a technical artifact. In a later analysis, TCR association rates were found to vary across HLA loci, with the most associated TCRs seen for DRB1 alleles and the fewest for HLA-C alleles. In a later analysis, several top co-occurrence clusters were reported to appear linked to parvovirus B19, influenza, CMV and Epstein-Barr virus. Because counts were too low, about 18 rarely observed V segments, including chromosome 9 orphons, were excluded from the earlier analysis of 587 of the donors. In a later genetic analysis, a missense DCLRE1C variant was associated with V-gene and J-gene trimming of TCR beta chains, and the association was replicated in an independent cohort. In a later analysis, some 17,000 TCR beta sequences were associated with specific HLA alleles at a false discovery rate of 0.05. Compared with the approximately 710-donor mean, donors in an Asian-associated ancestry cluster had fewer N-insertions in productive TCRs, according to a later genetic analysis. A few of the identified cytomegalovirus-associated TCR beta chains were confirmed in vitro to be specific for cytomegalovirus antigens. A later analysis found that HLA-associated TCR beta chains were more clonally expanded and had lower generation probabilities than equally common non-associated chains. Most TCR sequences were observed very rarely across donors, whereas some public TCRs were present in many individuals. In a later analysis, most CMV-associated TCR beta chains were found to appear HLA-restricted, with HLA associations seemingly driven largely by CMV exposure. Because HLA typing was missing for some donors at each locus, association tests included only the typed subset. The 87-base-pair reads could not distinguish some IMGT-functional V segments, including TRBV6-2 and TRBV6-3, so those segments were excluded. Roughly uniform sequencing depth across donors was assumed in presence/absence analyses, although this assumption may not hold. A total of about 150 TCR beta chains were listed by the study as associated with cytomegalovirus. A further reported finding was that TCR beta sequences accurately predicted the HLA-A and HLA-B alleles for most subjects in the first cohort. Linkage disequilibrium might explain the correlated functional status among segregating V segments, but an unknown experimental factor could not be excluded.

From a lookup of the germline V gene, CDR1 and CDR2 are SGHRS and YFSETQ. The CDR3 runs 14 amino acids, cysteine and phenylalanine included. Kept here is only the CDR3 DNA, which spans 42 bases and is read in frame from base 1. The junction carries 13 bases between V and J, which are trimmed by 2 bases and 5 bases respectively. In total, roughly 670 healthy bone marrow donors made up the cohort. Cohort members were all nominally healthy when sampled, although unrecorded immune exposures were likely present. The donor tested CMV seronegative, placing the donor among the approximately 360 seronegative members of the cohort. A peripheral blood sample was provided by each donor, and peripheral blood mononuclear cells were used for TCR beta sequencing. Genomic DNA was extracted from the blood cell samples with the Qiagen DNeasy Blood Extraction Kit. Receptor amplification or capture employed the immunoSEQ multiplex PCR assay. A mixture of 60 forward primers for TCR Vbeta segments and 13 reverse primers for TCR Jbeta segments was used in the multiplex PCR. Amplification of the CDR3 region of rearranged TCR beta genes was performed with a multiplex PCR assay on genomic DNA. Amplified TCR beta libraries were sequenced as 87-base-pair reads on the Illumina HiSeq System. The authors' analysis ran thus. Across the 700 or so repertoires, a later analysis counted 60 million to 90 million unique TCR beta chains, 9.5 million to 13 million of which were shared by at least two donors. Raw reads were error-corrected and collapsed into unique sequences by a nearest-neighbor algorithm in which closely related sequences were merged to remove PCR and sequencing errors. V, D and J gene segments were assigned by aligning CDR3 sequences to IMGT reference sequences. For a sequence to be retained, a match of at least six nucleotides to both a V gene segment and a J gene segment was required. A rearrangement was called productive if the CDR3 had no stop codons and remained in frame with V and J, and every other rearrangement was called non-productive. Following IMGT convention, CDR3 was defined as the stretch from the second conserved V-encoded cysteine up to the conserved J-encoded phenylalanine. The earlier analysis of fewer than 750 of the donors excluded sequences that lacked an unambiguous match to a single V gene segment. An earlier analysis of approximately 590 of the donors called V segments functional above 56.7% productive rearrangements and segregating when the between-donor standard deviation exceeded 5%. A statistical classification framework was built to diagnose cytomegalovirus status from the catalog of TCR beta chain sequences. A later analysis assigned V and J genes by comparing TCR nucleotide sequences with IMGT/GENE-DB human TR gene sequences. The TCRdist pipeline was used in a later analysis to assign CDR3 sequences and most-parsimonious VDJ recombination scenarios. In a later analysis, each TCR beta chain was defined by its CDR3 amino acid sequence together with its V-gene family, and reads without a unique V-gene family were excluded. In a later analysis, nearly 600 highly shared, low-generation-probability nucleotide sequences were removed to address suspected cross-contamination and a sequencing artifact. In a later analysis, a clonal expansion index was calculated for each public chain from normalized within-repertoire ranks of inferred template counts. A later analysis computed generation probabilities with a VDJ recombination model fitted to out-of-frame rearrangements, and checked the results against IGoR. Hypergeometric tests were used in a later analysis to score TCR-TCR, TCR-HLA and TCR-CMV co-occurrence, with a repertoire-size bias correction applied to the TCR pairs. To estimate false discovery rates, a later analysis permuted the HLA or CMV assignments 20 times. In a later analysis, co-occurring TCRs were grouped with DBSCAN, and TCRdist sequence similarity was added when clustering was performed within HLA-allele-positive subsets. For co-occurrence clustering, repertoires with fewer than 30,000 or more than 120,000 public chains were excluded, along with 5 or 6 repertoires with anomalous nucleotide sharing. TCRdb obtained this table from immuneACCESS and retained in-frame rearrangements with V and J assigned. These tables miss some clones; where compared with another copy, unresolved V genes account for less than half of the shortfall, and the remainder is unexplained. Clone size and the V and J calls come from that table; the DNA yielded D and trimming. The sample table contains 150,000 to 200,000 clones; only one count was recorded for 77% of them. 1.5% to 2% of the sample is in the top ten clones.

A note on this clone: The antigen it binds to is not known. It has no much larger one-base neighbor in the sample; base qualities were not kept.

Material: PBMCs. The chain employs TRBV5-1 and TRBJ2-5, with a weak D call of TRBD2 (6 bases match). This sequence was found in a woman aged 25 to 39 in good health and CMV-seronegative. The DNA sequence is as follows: TGCGCCAGCAGCTTTGGAGGGTCAAGGGAGACCCAGTACTTC. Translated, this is CASSFGGSRETQYF. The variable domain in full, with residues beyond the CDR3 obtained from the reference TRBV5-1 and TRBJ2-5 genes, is KAGVTQTPRYLIKTRGQQVTLSCSPISGHRSVSWYQQTPGQGLQFLFEYFSETQRNKGNFPGRFSGRQFSNSRSEMNVSTLELGDSALYLCASSFGGSRETQYFGPGTRLLVL.